This entry describes one TCR beta chain. Its antigen remains unknown. The record originates from a study of cytomegalovirus exposure and HLA in healthy donors. Study overall: The same platform used for the 500 to 850 first-cohort repertoires was also used for the 120 or so validation repertoires, as a later analysis reported. Study-wide points: There were around 160 TCR beta chains listed as cytomegalovirus-associated.

Sequencing used immunoSEQ multiplex PCR; TCRdb keeps in-frame clones, though not all of them. The repertoire holds roughly 84,000 clones, with roughly 93% as singletons. The CDR3 covers 11 residues. Germline-derived CDR1 and CDR2 are SQVTM and ANQGSEA. V and J are TRBV29-1 and TRBJ2-3; TRBD1 is a possible D gene (5 bases). This TCR derives from a man aged 30-40 years in good health and CMV-seronegative. What was sequenced was PBMCs. In DNA, the CDR3 is TGCAGTGTGCAGGGCGCAGATACGCAGTATTTT. Protein: CSVQGADTQYF.